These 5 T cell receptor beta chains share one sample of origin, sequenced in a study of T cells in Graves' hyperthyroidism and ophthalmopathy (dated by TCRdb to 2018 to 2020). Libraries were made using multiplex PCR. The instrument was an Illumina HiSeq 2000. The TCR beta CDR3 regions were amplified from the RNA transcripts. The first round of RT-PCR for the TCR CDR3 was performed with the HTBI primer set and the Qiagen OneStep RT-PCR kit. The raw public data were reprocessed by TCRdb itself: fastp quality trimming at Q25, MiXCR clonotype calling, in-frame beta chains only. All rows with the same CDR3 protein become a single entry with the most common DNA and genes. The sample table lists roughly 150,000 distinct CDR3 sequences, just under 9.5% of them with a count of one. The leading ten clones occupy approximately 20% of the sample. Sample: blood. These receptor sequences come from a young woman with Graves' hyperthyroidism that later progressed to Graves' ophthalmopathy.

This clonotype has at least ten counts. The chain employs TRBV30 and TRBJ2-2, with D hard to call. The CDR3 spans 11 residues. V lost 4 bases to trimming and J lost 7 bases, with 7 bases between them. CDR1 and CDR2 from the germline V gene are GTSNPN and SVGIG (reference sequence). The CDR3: CAWTDFGELFF. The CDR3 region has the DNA TGTGCCTGGACCGATTTCGGGGAGCTGTTTTTT.

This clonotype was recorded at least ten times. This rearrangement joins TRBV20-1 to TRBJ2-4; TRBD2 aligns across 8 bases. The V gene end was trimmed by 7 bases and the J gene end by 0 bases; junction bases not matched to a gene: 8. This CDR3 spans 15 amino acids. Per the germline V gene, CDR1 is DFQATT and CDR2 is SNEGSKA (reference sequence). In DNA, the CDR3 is TGCAGTGGAGAGAGCGGGGGACTAGCCAAAAACATTCAGTACTTC. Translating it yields CSGESGGLAKNIQYF.

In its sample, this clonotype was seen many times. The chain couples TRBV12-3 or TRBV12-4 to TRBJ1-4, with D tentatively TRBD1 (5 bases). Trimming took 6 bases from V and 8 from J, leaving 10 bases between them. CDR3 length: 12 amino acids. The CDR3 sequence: CASSEGLEKLFF. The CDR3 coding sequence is TGTGCCAGCAGCGAGGGGCTAGAAAAACTGTTTTTT.

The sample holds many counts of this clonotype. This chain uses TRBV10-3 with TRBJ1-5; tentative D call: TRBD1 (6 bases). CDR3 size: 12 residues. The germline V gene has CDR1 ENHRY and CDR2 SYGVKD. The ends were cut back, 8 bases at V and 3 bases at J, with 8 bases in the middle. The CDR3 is CAIGTNNQPQHF. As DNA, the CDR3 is TGTGCCATCGGGACAAACAATCAGCCCCAGCATTTT.

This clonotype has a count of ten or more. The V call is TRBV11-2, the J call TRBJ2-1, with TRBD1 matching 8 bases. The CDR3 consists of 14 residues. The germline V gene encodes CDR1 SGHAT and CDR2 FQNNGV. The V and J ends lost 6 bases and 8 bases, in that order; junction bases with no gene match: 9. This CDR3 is CASRQGASSDEQFF. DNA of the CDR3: TGTGCCAGCAGGCAGGGGGCATCTAGCGATGAGCAGTTCTTC. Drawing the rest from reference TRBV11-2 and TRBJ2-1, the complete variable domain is EAGVAQSPRYKIIEKRQSVAFWCNPISGHATLYWYQQILGQGPKLLIQFQNNGVVDDSQLPKDRFSAERLKGVDSTLKIQPAKLEDSAVYLCASRQGASSDEQFFGPGTRLTVL.